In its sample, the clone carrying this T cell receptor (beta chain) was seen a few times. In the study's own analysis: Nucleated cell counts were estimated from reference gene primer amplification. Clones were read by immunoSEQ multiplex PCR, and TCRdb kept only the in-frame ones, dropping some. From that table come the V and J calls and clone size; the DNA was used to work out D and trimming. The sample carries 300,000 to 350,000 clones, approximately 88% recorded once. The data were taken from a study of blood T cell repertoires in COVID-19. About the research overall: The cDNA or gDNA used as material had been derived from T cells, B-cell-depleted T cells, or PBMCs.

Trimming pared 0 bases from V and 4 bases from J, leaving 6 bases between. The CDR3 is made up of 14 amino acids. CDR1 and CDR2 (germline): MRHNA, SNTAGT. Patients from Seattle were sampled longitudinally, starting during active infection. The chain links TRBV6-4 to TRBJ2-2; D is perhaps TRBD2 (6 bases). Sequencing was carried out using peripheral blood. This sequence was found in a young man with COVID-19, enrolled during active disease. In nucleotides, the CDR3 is TGTGCCAGCAGTGACTCAGCGGGCACCGGGGAGCTGTTTTTT. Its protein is CASSDSAGTGELFF.